The 19 T cell receptor beta chains presented below share a single source sample, sequenced in a study of blood T cell repertoires in COVID-19. TCRdb keeps only in-frame clones here, not all; method: immunoSEQ multiplex PCR. The sample holds hundreds of thousands of clones, 70% to 90% seen once. The sequenced sample was PBMCs or T cells enriched from blood (not recorded which). These receptor sequences come from a woman aged 60-75 years who had recovered from COVID-19.

This clone was detected only a few times. This sequence joins TRBV2 and TRBJ2-7; 8 bases are shared with TRBD1. The germline V gene encodes CDR1 SNHLY and CDR2 FYNNEI. CDR3 length: 13 residues. With 6 bases clipped from V and 4 bases from J, the junction kept 5 bases outside the gene matches. The CDR3 region is CASRGTGHYEQYF. As DNA, the CDR3 is TGTGCCAGCAGGGGGACAGGCCATTACGAGCAGTACTTC.

About this clone: This CDR3 is also generated by other DNA sequences in the sample. The V call is TRBV3-1 (or the pseudogene TRBV3-2), the J call TRBJ1-3, with D uncertain. Germline V lookup: CDR1 LGHDT, CDR2 YNNKEL (reference sequence). The CDR3 sequence is 14 residues long. Trimming took 0 bases from V and 0 from J, leaving 3 bases between them. The CDR3 nucleotides read TGTGCCAGCAGCCAAGATCACTCTGGAAACACCATATATTTT. It is translated as CASSQDHSGNTIYF.

This chain links TRBV3-1 (or the pseudogene TRBV3-2) with TRBJ2-7; no reliable D call. The CDR3 length is 13 residues. V lost 1 base, J lost 6 bases, and 10 bases lay in between. CDR1 LGHDT and CDR2 YNNKEL come from the germline V gene (reference sequence). In nucleotides, the CDR3 is TGTGCCAGCAGCCAAGGGCCAGTCCCCGAGCAGTACGTC. Translated: CASSQGPVPEQYV.

The chain recombines TRBV20-1 with TRBJ2-1, with D uncertain. V lost 3 bases to trimming and J lost 5 bases, with 11 bases between them. The CDR3 has 13 amino acids. The germline V gene encodes CDR1 DFQATT and CDR2 SNEGSKA (reference sequence). The CDR3 nucleotides read TGCAGTGCTAGTGGCCAGGCTCACAATGAGCAGTTCTTC. The encoded protein is CSASGQAHNEQFF.

The chain joins TRBV2 to TRBJ1-5; no clear D gene. This CDR3 comprises 16 residues. Germline-derived CDR1 and CDR2 are SNHLY and FYNNEI. V was pared by 4 bases and J by 2 bases, with 15 bases between. The CDR3 loop reads CASSVQKKAGNQPQHF. CDR3 nucleotide sequence: TGTGCCAGCAGTGTTCAGAAGAAGGCGGGCAATCAGCCCCAGCATTTT.

This clone was seen a handful of times. The chain carries TRBV2 and TRBJ2-7; the match to TRBD1 covers 9 bases. The CDR3 covers 15 residues. The V gene end was trimmed by 5 bases and the J gene end by 3 bases; junction bases not matched to a gene: 8. Germline V gene sequence: CDR1 SNHLY, CDR2 FYNNEI. CDR3 in amino acids: CASSPQGALSYEQYV. Written as DNA, the CDR3 is TGTGCCAGCAGTCCACAGGGGGCGCTTAGCTACGAGCAGTACGTC.

The chain has TRBV2 and TRBJ1-2; D not certain. The CDR3 runs to 16 residues. The V end lost 7 bases, the J end lost 6 bases, and 24 bases lay between the germline ends. Germline V gene lookup returns CDR1 SNHLY and CDR2 FYNNEI. CDR3 sequence reads: CASIMAARVNTDGYTF. Here the CDR3 DNA reads TGTGCCAGCATTATGGCAGCGCGGGTGAATACCGATGGCTACACCTTC.

This clone was observed a few times. The chain combines TRBV28 with TRBJ2-5, with TRBD1 matching 8 bases. Trimming removed 4 bases from V and 1 base from J; junction bases left unmatched: 2. The CDR3 covers 14 residues. Looked up from germline, CDR1 is MDHEN and CDR2 is SYDVKM. The CDR3 DNA reads TGTGCCAGCAGTTGGGACAGGTCCCAAGAGACCCAGTACTTC. Its protein is CASSWDRSQETQYF.

J is TRBJ2-7 and V is TRBV2; 9 bases match TRBD1. This CDR3 comprises 14 residues. Germline values: CDR1 SNHLY, CDR2 FYNNEI. Germline trimming cut 8 bases from V and 6 bases from J; bases unmatched to any gene: 11. Written as DNA, the CDR3 is TGTGCCAGCGCCGATACAGGGGGCGCTCCCGAGCAGTACTTC. Residues: CASADTGGAPEQYF.

The chain has TRBV24-1 and TRBJ2-2; 8 nucleotides agree with TRBD1. Germline trimming cut 6 bases from V and 4 bases from J; bases unmatched to any gene: 3. Germline V gene lookup returns CDR1 KGHDR and CDR2 SFDVKD. This CDR3 contains 14 residues. The CDR3 bases are TGTGCCACCAGTCGAACAGGGGGCACCGGGGAGCTGTTTTTT. Its translation is CATSRTGGTGELFF.

V gene TRBV2 combines with J gene TRBJ1-2; no reliable D call. Trimming pared 4 bases from V and 7 bases from J, leaving 7 bases between. The CDR3 consists of 11 residues. The germline gives CDR1 SNHLY, CDR2 FYNNEI. The CDR3 loop reads CASSVQVGYTF. As DNA, the CDR3 is TGTGCCAGCAGTGTCCAGGTTGGCTACACCTTC.

This clone has just a few counts. The chain carries TRBV5-1 and TRBJ2-3; D perhaps matches TRBD2 (6 bases). Germline CDR1 is SGHRS and CDR2 is YFSETQ. The CDR3 runs 14 residues. Trimming took 4 bases from V and 1 from J, leaving 10 bases between them. The CDR3 protein is CASSPWGGTDTQYF. The CDR3 nucleotides are TGCGCCAGCAGCCCGTGGGGGGGCACAGATACGCAGTATTTT.

This chain links TRBV6-6 with TRBJ1-5; 9 nucleotides align to TRBD1. Germline trimming cut 8 bases from V and 4 bases from J; bases unmatched to any gene: 12. CDR3 length equals 16 residues. CDR1 is MNHNY, CDR2 SVGAGI, per germline (reference sequence). This chain's CDR3 is CASGPSDRGNNQPQHF. CDR3 nucleotide sequence: TGTGCCAGCGGCCCTTCGGACAGGGGAAATAATCAGCCCCAGCATTTT.

For the CDR3, the DNA is TGTGCCAGCAGCGAGTTAGATACGCAGTATTTT. It is translated as CASSELDTQYF. V is TRBV19 and J is TRBJ2-3; D remains ambiguous. Germline CDR1 LNHDA, CDR2 SQIVND (reference sequence). V lost 9 bases to trimming and J lost 5 bases, with 9 bases between them. The CDR3 runs 11 residues.

CDR3 sequence: CASRPNLGDRAQNYGYTF. As DNA, the CDR3 is TGTGCCAGCAGACCAAATCTAGGAGACAGGGCACAAAACTATGGCTACACCTTC. The chain uses TRBV28 and TRBJ1-2; 7 positions agree with TRBD1. Trimming cost V 6 bases and J 2 bases; bases outside gene matches: 18. The germline gives CDR1 MDHEN, CDR2 SYDVKM. This CDR3 contains 18 residues.

This chain connects TRBV9 to TRBJ2-3, with D tentatively TRBD2 (6 bases). CDR3 length equals 16 residues. Per the germline V gene, CDR1 is SGDLS and CDR2 is YYNGEE. V was trimmed by 0 bases and J by 2 bases, leaving 13 bases between them. CDR3 sequence reads: CASSVDSAGITDTQYF. The CDR3, as DNA: TGTGCCAGCAGCGTAGACTCGGCGGGGATCACAGATACGCAGTATTTT.

The rearrangement uses TRBV21-1 and TRBJ1-1. TRBV21-1 corresponds to a pseudogene. The CDR3 is made up of 11 amino acids. CDR3 coding DNA: TGTGCCAGCAGCATAAACACTGAAGCTTTCTTT. As protein: CASSINTEAFF.

The rearrangement links TRBV4-1 to TRBJ2-7; 8 bases match TRBD1. The CDR3 is 16 amino acids. Germline assignment: CDR1 MGHRA and CDR2 YSYEKL. Trimming at V came to 0 bases and at J to 4 bases, leaving 8 bases not matched to a gene. CDR3 residues: CASSQERGRGQYEQYF. In DNA form, the CDR3 reads TGCGCCAGCAGCCAAGAGAGGGGCAGGGGGCAGTACGAGCAGTACTTC.

The V call is TRBV5-1, the J call TRBJ1-1; 11 bases line up with TRBD1. Trimming at V came to 2 bases and at J to 10 bases, leaving 19 bases not matched to a gene. The CDR3 runs 18 residues. Per germline, CDR1 SGHRS and CDR2 YFSETQ. CDR3: CASSLYRDRGNGGNVAFF. The CDR3 bases are TGCGCCAGCAGCTTATATCGGGACAGGGGGAACGGGGGAAATGTAGCTTTCTTT.